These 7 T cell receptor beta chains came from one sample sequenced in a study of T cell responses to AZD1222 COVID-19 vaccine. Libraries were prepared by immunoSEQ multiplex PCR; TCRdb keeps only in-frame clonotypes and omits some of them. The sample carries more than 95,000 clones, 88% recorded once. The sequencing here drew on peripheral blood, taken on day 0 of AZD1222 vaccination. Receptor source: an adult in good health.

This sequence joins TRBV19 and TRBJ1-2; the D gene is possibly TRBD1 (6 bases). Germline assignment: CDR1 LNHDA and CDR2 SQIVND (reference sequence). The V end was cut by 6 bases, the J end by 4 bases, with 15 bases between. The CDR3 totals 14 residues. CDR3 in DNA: TGTGCCAGTAGCCACAGGGACCTGGTCTATGGCTACACCTTC. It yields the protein CASSHRDLVYGYTF.

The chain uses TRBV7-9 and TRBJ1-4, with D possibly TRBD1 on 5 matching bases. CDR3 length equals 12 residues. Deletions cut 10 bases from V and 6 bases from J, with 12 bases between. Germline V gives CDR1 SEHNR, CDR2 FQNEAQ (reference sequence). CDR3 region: CATRDPHEKLFF. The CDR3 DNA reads TGTGCCACTAGGGACCCCCATGAAAAACTGTTTTTT.

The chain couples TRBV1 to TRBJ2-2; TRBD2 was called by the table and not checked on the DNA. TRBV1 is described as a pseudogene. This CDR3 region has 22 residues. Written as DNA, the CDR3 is TGCACCAGCAGCCGCGGGACCCCCGATACGCTAGCGGGGGCCACGAACACCGGGGAGCTGTTTTTT. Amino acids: CTSSRGTPDTLAGATNTGELFF.

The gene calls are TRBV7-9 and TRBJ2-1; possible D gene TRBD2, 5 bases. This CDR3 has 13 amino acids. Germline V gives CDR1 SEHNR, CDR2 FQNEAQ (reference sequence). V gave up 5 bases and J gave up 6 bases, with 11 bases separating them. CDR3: CASSPPLVNEQFF. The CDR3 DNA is TGTGCCAGCAGCCCCCCACTAGTCAATGAGCAGTTCTTC.

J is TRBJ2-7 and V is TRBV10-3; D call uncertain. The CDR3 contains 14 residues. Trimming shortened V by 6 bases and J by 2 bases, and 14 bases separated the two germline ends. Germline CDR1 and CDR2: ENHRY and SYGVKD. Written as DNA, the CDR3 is TGTGCCATCAGGAACAATTTCGGCACCTACGAGCAGTACTTC. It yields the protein CAIRNNFGTYEQYF.

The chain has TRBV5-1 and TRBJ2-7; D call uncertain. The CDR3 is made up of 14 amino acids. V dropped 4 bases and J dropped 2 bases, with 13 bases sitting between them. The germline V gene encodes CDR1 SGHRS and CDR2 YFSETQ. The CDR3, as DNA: TGCGCCAGCAGCCCGCGCGAGGACCCCTACGAGCAGTACTTC. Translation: CASSPREDPYEQYF.

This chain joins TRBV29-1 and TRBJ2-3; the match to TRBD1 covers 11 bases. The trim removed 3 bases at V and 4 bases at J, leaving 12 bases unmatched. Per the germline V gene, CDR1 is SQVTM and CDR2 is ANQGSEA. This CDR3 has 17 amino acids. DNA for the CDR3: TGCAGCGTTGACAAGGGTTGGGGGACAGGGGGTGCAGATACGCAGTATTTT. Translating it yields CSVDKGWGTGGADTQYF.